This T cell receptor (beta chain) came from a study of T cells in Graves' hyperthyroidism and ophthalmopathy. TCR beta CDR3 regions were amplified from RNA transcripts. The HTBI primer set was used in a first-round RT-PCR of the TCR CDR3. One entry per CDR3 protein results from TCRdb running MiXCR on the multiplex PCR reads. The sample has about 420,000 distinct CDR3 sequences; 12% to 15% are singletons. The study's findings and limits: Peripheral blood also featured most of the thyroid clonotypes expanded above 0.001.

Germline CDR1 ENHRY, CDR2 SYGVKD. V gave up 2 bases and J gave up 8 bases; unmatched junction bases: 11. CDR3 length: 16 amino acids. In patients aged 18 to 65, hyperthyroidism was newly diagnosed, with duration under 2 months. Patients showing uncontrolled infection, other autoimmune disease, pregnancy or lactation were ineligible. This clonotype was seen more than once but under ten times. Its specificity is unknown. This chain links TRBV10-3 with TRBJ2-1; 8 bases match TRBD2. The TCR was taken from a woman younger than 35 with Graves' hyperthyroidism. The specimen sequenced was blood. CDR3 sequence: CAISEPTSDPSYEQFF. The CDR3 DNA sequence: TGTGCCATCAGTGAGCCGACTAGCGACCCTAGCTATGAGCAGTTCTTC.